Detailed here is one T cell receptor (beta chain). This CDR3 has 15 amino acids. The junction had 9 bases not matched to a gene; V was cut back by 2 bases and J by 6 bases. The germline V gene encodes CDR1 LGHNA and CDR2 YSLEER. The data were obtained in a study of cytomegalovirus exposure and HLA in healthy donors. Turning to the study itself: Earlier results showed 90 million to 120 million unique TCR beta sequences derived from around 170 million T cells.

It was with 60 Vbeta and 13 Jbeta primers that the PCR ran. Generated by immunoSEQ multiplex PCR, the TCRdb table keeps only in-frame clones and is missing some. The sample includes approximately 170,000 clones, approximately 77% seen only once; the top ten take roughly 7.5%. What was sequenced was PBMCs. The source is a male donor in good health and CMV-seropositive. The J gene is TRBJ1-2, the V gene TRBV4-3; 7 bases are shared with TRBD1. CDR3 bases: TGCGCCAGCAGCCAACAAACAGGGGCTGGGGATGGCTACACCTTC. Protein product: CASSQQTGAGDGYTF.